These 15 T cell receptor beta chains were sequenced from one sample in a study of blood T cells in healthy people across ages. Using a J-beta primer mix together with a sample-barcoded 5' primer, a second PCR was run for roughly 6 to 11 cycles. MiXCR, run by TCRdb on the 5' RACE reads, gives a single entry per CDR3 protein. The table has 800,000 or so distinct CDR3 sequences, around a quarter seen once; the top ten hold 3% to 4%. The same specimen was also included in a second study, on T cells of mothers and their children.

Material: blood. Receptor source: a boy younger than 18 in good health.

Here the CDR3 DNA reads TGTGCCAGTAGTCTCGGGACAGGGGGCGCCGAGCAGTACTTC. Translated, it gives CASSLGTGGAEQYF. The chain couples TRBV28 to TRBJ2-5, with 12 nucleotides matching TRBD1. The J call could be wrong; TRBJ2-7 is a better fit for the DNA end. The germline gives CDR1 MDHEN, CDR2 SYDVKM. The CDR3 runs to 14 residues.

The chain is built from TRBV9 and TRBJ2-3, with a possible D match to TRBD2 (5 bases). The V end lost 0 bases, the J end lost 4 bases, and 9 bases lay between the germline ends. Germline V CDR1 and CDR2: SGDLS, YYNGEE. CDR3 length equals 14 residues. The CDR3 sequence is CASSVDGVSDTQYF. In DNA form, the CDR3 reads TGTGCCAGCAGCGTAGACGGGGTTTCAGATACGCAGTATTTT. The entire variable domain, with the rest obtained from reference TRBV9 and TRBJ2-3, is as follows: DSGVTQTPKHLITATGQRVTLRCSPRSGDLSVYWYQQSLDQGLQFLIQYYNGEERAKGNILERFSAQQFPDLHSELNLSSLELGDSALYFCASSVDGVSDTQYFGPGTRLTVL.

This clonotype was detected only a few times. The chain carries TRBV6-2 or TRBV6-3 and TRBJ2-4; either TRBD1 or TRBD2 may fit D (5 bases each). V gave up 5 bases and J gave up 4 bases, with 12 bases separating them. Germline CDR1 and CDR2: MNHEY and SVGEGT. This CDR3 region has 14 residues. This CDR3 reads CASSRGAAKNIQYF. CDR3 DNA: TGTGCCAGCAGTAGAGGGGCGGCAAAAAACATTCAGTACTTC.

This CDR3 is CASRQSIGGDKETQYF. CDR3 coding DNA: TGTGCCAGCAGACAATCCATAGGGGGGGATAAAGAGACCCAGTACTTC. This chain links TRBV27 with TRBJ2-5; maybe TRBD2 (7 bases). V was trimmed by 6 bases and J by 3 bases, leaving 20 bases between them. The CDR3 covers 16 residues. From germline, CDR1 is MNHEY and CDR2 SMNVEV (reference sequence).

The sample holds a few counts of this clonotype. This chain joins TRBV7-9 and TRBJ2-5; TRBD1 matches 8 bases. The CDR3 runs 16 residues. CDR1 and CDR2 from the germline V gene are SEHNR and FQNEAQ (reference sequence). V lost 3 bases, J lost 4 bases, and 10 bases stayed unmatched. The CDR3, as DNA: TGTGCCAGCAGCTTGCTCCCGGACAGGGTGGGAGAGACCCAGTACTTC. This encodes CASSLLPDRVGETQYF.

CDR3 bases: TGTGCCAGCGCCAAACAGGGGCGGCGGGATGGCTACACCTTC. Protein sequence: CASAKQGRRDGYTF. The V call is TRBV11-1, the J call TRBJ1-2; 7 bases fit TRBD1. With 8 bases clipped from V and 6 bases from J, the junction kept 12 bases outside the gene matches. Per the germline V gene, CDR1 is SGHAT and CDR2 is FQDESV (reference sequence). This CDR3 is built from 14 residues.

This clonotype was observed at least ten times. This sequence joins TRBV4-1 and TRBJ2-7; TRBD1 or TRBD2 may be the D gene (6 bases each). V dropped 1 base and J dropped 0 bases, with 13 bases sitting between them. There are 16 residues in the CDR3. From germline, CDR1 is MGHRA and CDR2 YSYEKL. CDR3: CASSQVRGAYSYEQYF. As DNA, the CDR3 is TGCGCCAGCAGCCAAGTTAGGGGGGCCTACTCCTACGAGCAGTACTTC.

The CDR3 reads CSVHHGGGGNEQFF. The CDR3 DNA reads as TGCAGCGTTCACCACGGCGGGGGCGGCAATGAGCAGTTCTTC. J is TRBJ2-1 and V is TRBV29-1; D possibly corresponds to TRBD2 (7 bases). The V end lost 5 bases, the J end lost 6 bases, and 17 bases lay between the germline ends. The CDR3 has 14 residues. The V gene's germline CDR1 is SQVTM and CDR2 ANQGSEA.

The chain recombines TRBV6-6 with TRBJ2-5; D is unresolved. The V end lost 2 bases, the J end lost 5 bases, and 12 bases lay between the germline ends. The germline gives CDR1 MNHNY, CDR2 SVGAGI (reference sequence). The CDR3 runs to 14 residues. CDR3 region: CASSYPLIGETQYF. DNA of the CDR3: TGTGCCAGCAGTTACCCGCTCATAGGGGAGACCCAGTACTTC.

The chain's CDR3 is CASSQEPRLAGGTQYF. In DNA form, the CDR3 reads TGCGCCAGCAGCCAAGAACCCCGACTAGCGGGCGGTACGCAGTATTTT. J is TRBJ2-3 and V is TRBV4-1; 10 bases map to TRBD2. The CDR3 covers 16 residues. With 0 bases clipped from V and 8 bases from J, the junction kept 8 bases outside the gene matches. The germline gives CDR1 MGHRA, CDR2 YSYEKL.

The chain has TRBV7-2 and TRBJ1-2, with TRBD1 matching over 8 bases. Germline values: CDR1 SGHTA, CDR2 FQGNSA. The CDR3 is 14 residues long. With 5 bases clipped from V and 4 bases from J, the junction kept 6 bases outside the gene matches. The DNA of the CDR3 is TGTGCCAGCAGCACGAGACAGGGGTCCTATGGCTACACCTTC. Amino acids: CASSTRQGSYGYTF.

About this clonotype: At one end, the junction sequence differs from germline, possibly due to a read error. This chain joins TRBV20-1 and TRBJ2-1, with TRBD2 matching over 10 bases. The germline gives CDR1 DFQATT, CDR2 SNEGSKA (reference sequence). The CDR3 is 17 amino acids. The CDR3 region is CNARDPSGSGSYNEQFF. CDR3 bases: TGCAATGCTAGAGACCCTAGCGGGAGTGGGTCCTACAATGAGCAGTTCTTC.

The V and J genes are TRBV12-3 or TRBV12-4 and TRBJ2-5; a weak D match, TRBD2 (5 bases). TRBJ2-1 matches the DNA end more closely, so the J call is doubtful. CDR3 length: 13 residues. For the CDR3, the DNA is TGTGCCAGCAGTTCCGGCGGGCCACTTGAGCAGTTCTTC. Its protein is CASSSGGPLEQFF.

The sample holds a few counts of this clonotype. V usage is TRBV9 and J usage is TRBJ1-2, with a tentative D call TRBD1 (6 bases). Looked up from germline, CDR1 is SGDLS and CDR2 is YYNGEE. The germline V and J ends were trimmed by 0 bases and 4 bases, with 13 bases remaining between them. The CDR3 runs 15 residues. The DNA of the CDR3 is TGTGCCAGCAGCGTAGAGATAGGACAGACCTATGGCTACACCTTC. It specifies CASSVEIGQTYGYTF.

This clonotype was detected only a few times. A junction boundary mismatches the germline segment, possibly from a read error. In DNA, the CDR3 is TGTGCCAGTAGCTTGGAGTCACTTCCGACCAATGAGCAGTTCTTC. Translating it yields CASSLESLPTNEQFF. The gene calls are TRBV7-6 and TRBJ2-1; D is uncertain. This CDR3 spans 15 amino acids. Germline-derived CDR1 and CDR2 are SGHVS and FNYEAQ.